The clone carrying this T cell receptor (beta chain) was recorded at least ten times. Its antigen is undetermined. This entry comes from a study of Graves' ophthalmopathy and Graves' hyperthyroidism. General study findings and limits: Blood also held most thyroid clonotypes expanded above 0.001 frequency.

For donors with ophthalmopathy, the disease showed moderate-to-severe activity, reached CAS ≥3 and NOSPECS ≥4, and had lasted under 3 months. Diagnosis was based on clinical symptoms, serum thyroxine, TRAb, thyroid ultrasound and orbital computed tomography. Amplifying from RNA transcripts, the study obtained TCR beta CDR3 regions. RT-PCR with HTBI primers came first, then second-round multiplex PCR. TCRdb reprocessed the multiplex PCR reads via MiXCR and lists one record per CDR3 protein. The top ten clones hold roughly 45% of a sample with about 740,000 distinct CDR3 sequences, 40% of them seen once. The CDR3 totals 13 residues. V was cut by 4 bases and J by 4 bases, with 11 bases left in between. Germline V gives CDR1 SQVTM, CDR2 ANQGSEA.

The specimen was peripheral blood. V is TRBV29-1 and J is TRBJ1-5; D call uncertain. The TCR sequence derives from an adult man with Graves' ophthalmopathy. CDR3 in amino acids: CSVGLRRNQPQHF. CDR3 coding DNA: TGCAGCGTTGGACTCAGGAGGAATCAGCCCCAGCATTTT.